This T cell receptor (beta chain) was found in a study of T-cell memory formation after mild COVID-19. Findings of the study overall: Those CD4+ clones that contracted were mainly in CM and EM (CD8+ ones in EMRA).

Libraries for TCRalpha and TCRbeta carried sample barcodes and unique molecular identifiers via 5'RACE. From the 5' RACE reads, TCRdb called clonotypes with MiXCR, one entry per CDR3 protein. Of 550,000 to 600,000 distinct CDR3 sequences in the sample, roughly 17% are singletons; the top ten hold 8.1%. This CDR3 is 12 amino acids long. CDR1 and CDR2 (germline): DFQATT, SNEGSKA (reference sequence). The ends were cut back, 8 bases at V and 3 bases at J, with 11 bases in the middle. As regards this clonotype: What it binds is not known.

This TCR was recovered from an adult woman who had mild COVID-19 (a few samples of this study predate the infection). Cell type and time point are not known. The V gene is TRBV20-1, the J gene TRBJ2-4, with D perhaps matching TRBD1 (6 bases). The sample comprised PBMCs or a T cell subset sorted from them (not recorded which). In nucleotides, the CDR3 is TGCAGTTCACAGGGCCACAAAAACATTCAGTACTTC. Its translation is CSSQGHKNIQYF.